This T cell receptor beta chain was identified during a study of graft-versus-host responses after intestinal transplantation. Study-level results: Those patients showing graft-donor T cell macrochimerism displayed high graft-versus-host to host-versus-graft clonal ratios in allografts. Circulating GvH clone levels at their peak were associated with HvG declines (early post-transplant).

This CDR3 region has 18 residues. The germline V gene encodes CDR1 LNHDA and CDR2 SQIVND (reference sequence). Trimming took off 5 bases at V and 3 bases at J, with 25 bases between the two ends. As to this clone: Its specificity is unknown.

The data were produced by immunoSEQ multiplex PCR, yet TCRdb's version contains in-frame clones alone and is incomplete. The table lists about 90,000 clones, 85% to 95% of them singletons. The chain links TRBV19 to TRBJ1-2; D possibly corresponds to TRBD1 (5 bases). This sample comprised unstimulated CD8+ T cells sorted from spleen or lymph node cells, obtained before transplant. The source is a human donor who was the organ donor for an intestinal transplant. The CDR3 DNA reads as TGTGCCAGTAGTCTCCGACACCCAGGGCTAAACCTATACTATGGCTACACCTTC. The encoded protein is CASSLRHPGLNLYYGYTF. Together with reference TRBV19 and TRBJ1-2, the CDR3 gives the full variable domain: DGGITQSPKYLFRKEGQNVTLSCEQNLNHDAMYWYRQDPGQGLRLIYYSQIVNDFQKGDIAEGYSVSREKKESFPLTVTSAQKNPTAFYLCASSLRHPGLNLYYGYTFGSGTRLTVV.